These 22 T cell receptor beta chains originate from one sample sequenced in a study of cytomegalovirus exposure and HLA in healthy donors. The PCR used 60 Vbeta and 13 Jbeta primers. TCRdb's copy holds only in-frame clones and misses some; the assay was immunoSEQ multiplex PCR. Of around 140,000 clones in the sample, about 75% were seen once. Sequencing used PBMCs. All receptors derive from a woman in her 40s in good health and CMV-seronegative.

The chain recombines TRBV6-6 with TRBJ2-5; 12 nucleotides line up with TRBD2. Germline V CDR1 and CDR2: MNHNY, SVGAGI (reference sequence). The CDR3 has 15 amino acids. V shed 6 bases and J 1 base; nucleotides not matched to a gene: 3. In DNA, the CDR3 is TGTGCCAGCAGCAAACTAGCGGGGGGCCAAGAGACCCAGTACTTC. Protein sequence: CASSKLAGGQETQYF.

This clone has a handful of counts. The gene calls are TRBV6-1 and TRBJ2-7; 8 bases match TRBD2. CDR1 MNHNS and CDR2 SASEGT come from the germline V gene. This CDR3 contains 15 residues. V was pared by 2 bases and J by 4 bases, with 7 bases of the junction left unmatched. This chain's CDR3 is CASSELAGPKYEQYF. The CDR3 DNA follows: TGTGCCAGCAGTGAATTAGCGGGGCCCAAATACGAGCAGTACTTC.

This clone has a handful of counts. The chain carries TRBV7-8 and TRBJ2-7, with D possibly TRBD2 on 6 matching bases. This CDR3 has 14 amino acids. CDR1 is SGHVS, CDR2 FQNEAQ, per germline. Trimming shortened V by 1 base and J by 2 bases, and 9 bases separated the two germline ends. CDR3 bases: TGTGCCAGCAGCTTAGACGGGGGACCCTACGAGCAGTACTTC. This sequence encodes CASSLDGGPYEQYF.

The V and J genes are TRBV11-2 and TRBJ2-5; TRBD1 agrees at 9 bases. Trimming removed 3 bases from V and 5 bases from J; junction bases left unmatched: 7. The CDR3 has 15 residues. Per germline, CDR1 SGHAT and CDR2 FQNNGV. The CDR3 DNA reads TGTGCCAGCAGCTTCTACAGGGGGCTGTGGGAGACCCAGTACTTC. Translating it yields CASSFYRGLWETQYF.

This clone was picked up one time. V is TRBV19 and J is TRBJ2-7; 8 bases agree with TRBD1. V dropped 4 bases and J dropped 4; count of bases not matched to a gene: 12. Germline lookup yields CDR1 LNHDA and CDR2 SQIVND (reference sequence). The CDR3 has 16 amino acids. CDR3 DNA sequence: TGTGCCAGTAGTAGGTCGCACACCGGGACAGGTTACGAGCAGTACTTC. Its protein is CASSRSHTGTGYEQYF.

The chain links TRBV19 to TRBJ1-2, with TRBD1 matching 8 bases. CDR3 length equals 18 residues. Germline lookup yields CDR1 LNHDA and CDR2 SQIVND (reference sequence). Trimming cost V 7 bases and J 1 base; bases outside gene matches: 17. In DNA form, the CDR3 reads TGTGCCAGTAAAGGACCCGGGCAGGGGGCACACCGTAACTATGGCTACACCTTC. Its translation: CASKGPGQGAHRNYGYTF.

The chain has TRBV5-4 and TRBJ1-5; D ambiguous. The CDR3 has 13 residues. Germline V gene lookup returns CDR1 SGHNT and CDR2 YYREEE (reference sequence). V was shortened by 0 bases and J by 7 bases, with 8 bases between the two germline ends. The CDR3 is CASSLAGRQPQHF. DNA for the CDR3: TGTGCCAGCAGCTTGGCCGGGAGGCAGCCCCAGCATTTT. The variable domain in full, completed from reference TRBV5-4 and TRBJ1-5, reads ETGVTQSPTHLIKTRGQQVTLRCSSQSGHNTVSWYQQALGQGPQFIFQYYREEENGRGNFPPRFSGLQFPNYSSELNVNALELDDSALYLCASSLAGRQPQHFGDGTRLSIL.

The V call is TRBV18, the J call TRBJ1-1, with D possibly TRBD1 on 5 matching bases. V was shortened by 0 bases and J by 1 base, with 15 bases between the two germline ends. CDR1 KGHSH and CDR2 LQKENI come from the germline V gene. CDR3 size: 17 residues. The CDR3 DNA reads TGTGCCAGCTCACCACCGGGTGGGGGGGTCGAGAACACTGAAGCTTTCTTT. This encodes CASSPPGGGVENTEAFF.

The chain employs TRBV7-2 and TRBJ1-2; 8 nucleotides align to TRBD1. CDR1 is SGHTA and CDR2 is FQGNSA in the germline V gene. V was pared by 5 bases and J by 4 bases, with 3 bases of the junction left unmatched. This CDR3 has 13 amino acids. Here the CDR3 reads CASSTGGPYGYTF. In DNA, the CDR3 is TGTGCCAGCAGCACAGGGGGTCCCTATGGCTACACCTTC.

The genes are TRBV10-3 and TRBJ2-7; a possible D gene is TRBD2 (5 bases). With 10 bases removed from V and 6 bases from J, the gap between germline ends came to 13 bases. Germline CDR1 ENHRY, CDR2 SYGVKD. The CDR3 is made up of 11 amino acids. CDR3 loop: CATRGASEQYF. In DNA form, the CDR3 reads TGTGCCACCCGGGGAGCGAGCGAGCAGTACTTC.

The CDR3 DNA reads TGTGCCAGCAGTCAATACCGGGACTCCATCTATGGCTACACCTTC. This gives the protein CASSQYRDSIYGYTF. This chain uses TRBV6-5 with TRBJ1-2, with D possibly TRBD1 on 5 matching bases. The CDR3 contains 15 residues. Per the germline V gene, CDR1 is MNHEY and CDR2 is SVGAGI. V dropped 5 bases and J dropped 4 bases, with 17 bases sitting between them.

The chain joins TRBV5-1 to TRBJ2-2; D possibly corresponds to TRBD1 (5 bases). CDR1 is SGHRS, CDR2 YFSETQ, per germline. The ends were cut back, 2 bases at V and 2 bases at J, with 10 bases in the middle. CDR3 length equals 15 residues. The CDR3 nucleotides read TGCGCCAGCAGCTTTAGGACACCAAACACCGGGGAGCTGTTTTTT. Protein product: CASSFRTPNTGELFF.

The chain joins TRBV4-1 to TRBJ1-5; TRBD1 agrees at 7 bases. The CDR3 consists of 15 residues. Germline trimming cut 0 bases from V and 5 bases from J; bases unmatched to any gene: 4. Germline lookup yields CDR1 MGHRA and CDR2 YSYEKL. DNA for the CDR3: TGCGCCAGCAGCCAAGATGGGACAGCCTATCAGCCCCAGCATTTT. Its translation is CASSQDGTAYQPQHF.

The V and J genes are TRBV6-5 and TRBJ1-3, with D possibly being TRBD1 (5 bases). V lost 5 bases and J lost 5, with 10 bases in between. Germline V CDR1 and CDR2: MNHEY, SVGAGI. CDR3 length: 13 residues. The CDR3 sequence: CASSTQGRNTIYF. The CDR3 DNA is TGTGCCAGCAGTACTCAGGGCCGAAACACCATATATTTT.

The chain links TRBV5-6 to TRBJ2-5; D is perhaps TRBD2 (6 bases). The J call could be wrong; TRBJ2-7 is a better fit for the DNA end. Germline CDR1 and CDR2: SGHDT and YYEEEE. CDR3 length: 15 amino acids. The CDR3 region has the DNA TGTGCCAGCAGCTACCTGGGGCTAGCGTCCTACGAGCAGTACTTC. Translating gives CASSYLGLASYEQYF.

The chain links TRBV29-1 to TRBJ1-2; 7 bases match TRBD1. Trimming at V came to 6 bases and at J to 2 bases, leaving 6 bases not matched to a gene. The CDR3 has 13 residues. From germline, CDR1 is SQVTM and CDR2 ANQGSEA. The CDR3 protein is CSVVGQTNYGYTF. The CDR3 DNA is TGCAGCGTGGTGGGACAGACAAACTATGGCTACACCTTC. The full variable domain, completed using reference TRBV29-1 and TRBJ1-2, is SAVISQKPSRDICQRGTSLTIQCQVDSQVTMMFWYRQQPGQSLTLIATANQGSEATYESGFVIDKFPISRPNLTFSTLTVSNMSPEDSSIYLCSVVGQTNYGYTFGSGTRLTVV.

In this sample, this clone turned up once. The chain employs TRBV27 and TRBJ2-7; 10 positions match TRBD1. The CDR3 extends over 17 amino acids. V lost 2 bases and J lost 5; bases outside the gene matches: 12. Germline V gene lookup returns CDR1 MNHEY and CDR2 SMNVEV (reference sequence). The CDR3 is CASSLRSSGDRGNEQYF. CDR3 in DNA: TGTGCCAGCAGTTTAAGGAGTTCGGGGGACAGGGGAAACGAGCAGTACTTC.

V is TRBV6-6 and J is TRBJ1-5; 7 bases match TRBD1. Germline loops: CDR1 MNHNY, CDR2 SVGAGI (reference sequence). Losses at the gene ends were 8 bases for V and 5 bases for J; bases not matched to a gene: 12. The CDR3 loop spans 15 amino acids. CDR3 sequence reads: CASRQGGGQHQPQHF. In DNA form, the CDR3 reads TGTGCCAGCCGACAGGGAGGAGGTCAGCATCAGCCCCAGCATTTT.

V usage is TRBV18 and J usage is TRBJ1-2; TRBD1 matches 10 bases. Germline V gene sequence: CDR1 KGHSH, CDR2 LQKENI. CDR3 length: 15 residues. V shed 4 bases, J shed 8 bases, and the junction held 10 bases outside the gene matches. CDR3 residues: CASSQQGQGVDGYTF. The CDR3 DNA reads TGTGCCAGCTCACAGCAAGGACAGGGGGTCGACGGCTACACCTTC.

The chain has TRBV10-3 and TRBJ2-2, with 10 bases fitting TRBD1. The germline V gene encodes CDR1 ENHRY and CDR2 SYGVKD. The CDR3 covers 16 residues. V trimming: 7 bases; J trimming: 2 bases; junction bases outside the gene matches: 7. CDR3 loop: CAITGGTGDNTGELFF. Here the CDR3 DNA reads TGTGCCATCACGGGGGGGACAGGGGATAACACCGGGGAGCTGTTTTTT.

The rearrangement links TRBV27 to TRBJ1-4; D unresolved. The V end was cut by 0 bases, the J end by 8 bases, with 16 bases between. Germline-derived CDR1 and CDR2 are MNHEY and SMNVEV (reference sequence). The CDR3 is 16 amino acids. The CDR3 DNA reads TGTGCCAGCAGTTTATCGGGAGTTTCCCTAAGCGAAAAACTGTTTTTT. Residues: CASSLSGVSLSEKLFF.

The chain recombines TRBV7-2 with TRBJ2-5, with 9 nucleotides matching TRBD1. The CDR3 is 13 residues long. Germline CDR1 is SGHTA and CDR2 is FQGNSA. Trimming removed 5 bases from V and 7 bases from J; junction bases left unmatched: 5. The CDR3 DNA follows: TGTGCCAGCAGCCCGGGACAGGGCGCGACCCAGTACTTC. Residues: CASSPGQGATQYF.